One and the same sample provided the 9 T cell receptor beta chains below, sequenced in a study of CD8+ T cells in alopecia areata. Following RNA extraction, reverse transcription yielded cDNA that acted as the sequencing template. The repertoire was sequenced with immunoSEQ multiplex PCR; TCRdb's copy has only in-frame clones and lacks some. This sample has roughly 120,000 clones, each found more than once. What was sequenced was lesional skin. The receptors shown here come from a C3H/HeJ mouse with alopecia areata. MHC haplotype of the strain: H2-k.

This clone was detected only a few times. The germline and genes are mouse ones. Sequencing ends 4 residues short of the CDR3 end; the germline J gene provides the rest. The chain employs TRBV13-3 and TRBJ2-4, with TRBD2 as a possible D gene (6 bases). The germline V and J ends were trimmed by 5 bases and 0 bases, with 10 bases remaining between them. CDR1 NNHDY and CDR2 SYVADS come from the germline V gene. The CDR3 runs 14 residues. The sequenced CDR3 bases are TGTGCCAGCAGGCCGGGACTTAGTCAAAAC. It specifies CASRPGLSQN. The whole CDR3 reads CASRPGLSQNTLYF.

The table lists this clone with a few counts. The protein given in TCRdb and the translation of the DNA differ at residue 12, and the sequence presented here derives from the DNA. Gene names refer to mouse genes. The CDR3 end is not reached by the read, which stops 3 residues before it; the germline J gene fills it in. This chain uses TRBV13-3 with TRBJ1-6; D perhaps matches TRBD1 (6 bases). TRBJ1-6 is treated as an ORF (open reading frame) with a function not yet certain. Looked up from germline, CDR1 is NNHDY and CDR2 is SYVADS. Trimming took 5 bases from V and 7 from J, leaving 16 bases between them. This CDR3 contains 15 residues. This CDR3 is CASRDQGPWNSPLYF. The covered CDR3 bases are TGTGCCAGCAGAGACCAGGGGCCTTGGAATTCGCCC.

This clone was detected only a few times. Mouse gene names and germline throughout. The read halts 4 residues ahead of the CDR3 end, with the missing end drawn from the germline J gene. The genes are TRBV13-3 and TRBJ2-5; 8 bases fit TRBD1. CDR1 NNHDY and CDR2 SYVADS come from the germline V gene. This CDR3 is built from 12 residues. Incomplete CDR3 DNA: TGTGCCAGCAGGGACAGGGCAGAC. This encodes CASRDRAD. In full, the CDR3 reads CASRDRADTQYF.

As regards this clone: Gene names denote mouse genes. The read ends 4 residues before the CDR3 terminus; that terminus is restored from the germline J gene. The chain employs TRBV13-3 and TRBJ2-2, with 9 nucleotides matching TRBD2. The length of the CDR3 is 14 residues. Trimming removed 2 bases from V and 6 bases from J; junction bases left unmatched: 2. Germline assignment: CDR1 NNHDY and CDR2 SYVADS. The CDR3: CASSDAGGAGQLYF. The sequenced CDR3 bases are TGTGCCAGCAGTGACGCTGGGGGGGCCGGG. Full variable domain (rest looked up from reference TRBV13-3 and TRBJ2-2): EAAVTQSPRSKVAVTGGKVTLSCHQTNNHDYMYWYRQDTGHGLRLIHYSYVADSTEKGDIPDGYKASRPSQENFSLILELASLSQTAVYFCASSDAGGAGQLYFGEGSKLTVL.

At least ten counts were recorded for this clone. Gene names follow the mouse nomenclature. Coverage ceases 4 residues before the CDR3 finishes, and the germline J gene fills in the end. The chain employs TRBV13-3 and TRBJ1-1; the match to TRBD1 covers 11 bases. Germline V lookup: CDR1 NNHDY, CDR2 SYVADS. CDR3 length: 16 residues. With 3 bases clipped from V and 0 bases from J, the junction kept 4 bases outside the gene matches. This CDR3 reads CASSAGTGGANTEVFF. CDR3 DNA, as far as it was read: TGTGCCAGCAGTGCCGGGACAGGGGGTGCAAACACA.

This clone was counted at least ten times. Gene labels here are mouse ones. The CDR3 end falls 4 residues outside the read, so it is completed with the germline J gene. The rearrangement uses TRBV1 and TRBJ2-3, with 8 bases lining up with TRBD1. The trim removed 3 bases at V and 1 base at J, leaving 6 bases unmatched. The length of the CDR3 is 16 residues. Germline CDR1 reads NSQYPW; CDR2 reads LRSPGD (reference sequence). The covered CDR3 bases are TGCACCTGCAGTGCGATGACAGGGGTTGGTGCAGAA. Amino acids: CTCSAMTGVGAE. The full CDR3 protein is CTCSAMTGVGAETLYF.

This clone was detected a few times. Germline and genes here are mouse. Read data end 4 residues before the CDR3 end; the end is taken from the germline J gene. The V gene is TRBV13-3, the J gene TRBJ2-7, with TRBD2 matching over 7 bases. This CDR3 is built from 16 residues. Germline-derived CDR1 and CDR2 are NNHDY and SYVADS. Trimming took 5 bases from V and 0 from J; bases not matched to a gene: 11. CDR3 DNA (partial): TGTGCCAGCAGCAATCTCTGGGGGAGGAGCTCCTAT. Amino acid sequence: CASSNLWGRSSY. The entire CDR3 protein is CASSNLWGRSSYEQYF.

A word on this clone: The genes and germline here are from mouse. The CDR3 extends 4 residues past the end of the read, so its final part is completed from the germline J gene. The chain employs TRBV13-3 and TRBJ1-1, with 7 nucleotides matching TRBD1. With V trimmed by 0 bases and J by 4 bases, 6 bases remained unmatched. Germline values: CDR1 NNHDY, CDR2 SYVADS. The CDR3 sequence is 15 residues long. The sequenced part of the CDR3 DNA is TGTGCCAGCAGTGATGCACTGACAGGGAGCACA. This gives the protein CASSDALTGST. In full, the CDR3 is CASSDALTGSTEVFF.

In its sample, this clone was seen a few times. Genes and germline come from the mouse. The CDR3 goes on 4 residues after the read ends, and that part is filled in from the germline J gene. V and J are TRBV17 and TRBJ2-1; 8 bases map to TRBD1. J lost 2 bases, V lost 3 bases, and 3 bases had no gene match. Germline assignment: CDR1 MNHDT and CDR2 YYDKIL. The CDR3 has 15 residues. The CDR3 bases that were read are TGTGCTAGCAGTAGTGGGGGACAGGACTATGCT. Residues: CASSSGGQDYA. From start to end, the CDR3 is CASSSGGQDYAEQFF.